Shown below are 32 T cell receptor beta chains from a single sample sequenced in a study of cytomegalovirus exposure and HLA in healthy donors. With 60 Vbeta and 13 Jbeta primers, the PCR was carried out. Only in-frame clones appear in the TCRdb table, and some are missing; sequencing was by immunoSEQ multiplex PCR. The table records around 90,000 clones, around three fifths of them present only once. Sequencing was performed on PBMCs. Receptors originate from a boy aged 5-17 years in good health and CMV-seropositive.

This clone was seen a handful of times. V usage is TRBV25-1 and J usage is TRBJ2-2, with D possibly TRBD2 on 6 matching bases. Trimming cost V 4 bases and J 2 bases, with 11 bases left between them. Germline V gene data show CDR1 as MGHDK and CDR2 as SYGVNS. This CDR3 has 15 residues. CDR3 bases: TGTGCCAGCAGTGTACCGGGACTTAACACCGGGGAGCTGTTTTTT. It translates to CASSVPGLNTGELFF.

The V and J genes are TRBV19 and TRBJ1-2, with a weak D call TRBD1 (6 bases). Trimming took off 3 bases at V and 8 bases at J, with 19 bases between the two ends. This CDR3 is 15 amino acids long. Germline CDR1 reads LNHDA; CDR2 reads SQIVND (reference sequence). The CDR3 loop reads CASSMVSGAPGGYTF. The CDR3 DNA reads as TGTGCCAGTAGTATGGTGTCAGGGGCCCCTGGGGGCTACACCTTC. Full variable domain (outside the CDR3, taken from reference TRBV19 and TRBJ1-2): DGGITQSPKYLFRKEGQNVTLSCEQNLNHDAMYWYRQDPGQGLRLIYYSQIVNDFQKGDIAEGYSVSREKKESFPLTVTSAQKNPTAFYLCASSMVSGAPGGYTFGSGTRLTVV.

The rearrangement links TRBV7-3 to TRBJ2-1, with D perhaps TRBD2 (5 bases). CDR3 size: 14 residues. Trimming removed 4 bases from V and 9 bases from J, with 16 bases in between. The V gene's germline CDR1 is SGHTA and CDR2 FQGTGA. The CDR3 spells CASSSAGYSSEQFF. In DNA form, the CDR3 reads TGTGCCAGCAGCTCCGCGGGTTACAGCAGTGAGCAGTTCTTC.

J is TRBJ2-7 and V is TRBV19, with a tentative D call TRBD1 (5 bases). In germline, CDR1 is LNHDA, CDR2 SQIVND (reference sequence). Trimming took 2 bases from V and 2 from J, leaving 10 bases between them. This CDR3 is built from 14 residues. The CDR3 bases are TGTGCCAGTAGTATATCCAGGGAAACCTACGAGCAGTACTTC. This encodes CASSISRETYEQYF. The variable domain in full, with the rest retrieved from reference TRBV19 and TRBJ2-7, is DGGITQSPKYLFRKEGQNVTLSCEQNLNHDAMYWYRQDPGQGLRLIYYSQIVNDFQKGDIAEGYSVSREKKESFPLTVTSAQKNPTAFYLCASSISRETYEQYFGPGTRLTVT.

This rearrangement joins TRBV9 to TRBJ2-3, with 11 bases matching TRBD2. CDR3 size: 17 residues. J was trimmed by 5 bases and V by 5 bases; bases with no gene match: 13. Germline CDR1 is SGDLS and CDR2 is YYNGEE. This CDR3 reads CASSVRGLAGGGDTQYF. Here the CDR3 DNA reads TGTGCCAGCAGTGTACGCGGGCTAGCGGGGGGTGGAGATACGCAGTATTTT.

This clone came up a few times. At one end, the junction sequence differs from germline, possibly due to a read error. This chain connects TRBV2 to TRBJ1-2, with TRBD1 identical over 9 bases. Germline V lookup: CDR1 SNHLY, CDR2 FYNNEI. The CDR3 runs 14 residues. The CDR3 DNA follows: TGTGCCAGCAGTCTGACAGGGGGACAGGGTGACTACCCCTTC. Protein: CASSLTGGQGDYPF. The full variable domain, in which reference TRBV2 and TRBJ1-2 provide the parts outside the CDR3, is EPEVTQTPSHQVTQMGQEVILRCVPISNHLYFYWYRQILGQKVEFLVSFYNNEISEKSEIFDDQFSVERPDGSNFTLKIRSTKLEDSAMYFCASSLTGGQGDYPFGSGTRLTVV.

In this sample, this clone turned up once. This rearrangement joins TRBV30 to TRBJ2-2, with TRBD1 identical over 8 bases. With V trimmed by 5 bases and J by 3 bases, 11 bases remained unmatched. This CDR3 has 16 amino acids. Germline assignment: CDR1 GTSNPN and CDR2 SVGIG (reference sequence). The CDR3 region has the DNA TGTGCCTGGGTGGAGACCGGGACAGGCTACACCGGGGAGCTGTTTTTT. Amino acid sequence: CAWVETGTGYTGELFF.

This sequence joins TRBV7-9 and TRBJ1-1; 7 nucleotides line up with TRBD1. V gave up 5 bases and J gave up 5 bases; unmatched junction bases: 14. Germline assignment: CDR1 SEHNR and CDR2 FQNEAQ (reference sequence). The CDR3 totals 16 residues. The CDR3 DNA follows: TGTGCCAGCAGCGAAACAGGGGACGCAGGTCATACTGAAGCTTTCTTT. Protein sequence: CASSETGDAGHTEAFF.

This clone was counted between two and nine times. The CDR3 protein is CASSVPIQGDTQYF. CDR3 coding DNA: TGTGCCAGCAGTGTTCCAATCCAGGGTGATACGCAGTATTTT. This sequence joins TRBV25-1 and TRBJ2-3; maybe TRBD1 (5 bases). The germline gives CDR1 MGHDK, CDR2 SYGVNS. This CDR3 has 14 residues. Deletions cut 4 bases from V and 6 bases from J, with 14 bases between.

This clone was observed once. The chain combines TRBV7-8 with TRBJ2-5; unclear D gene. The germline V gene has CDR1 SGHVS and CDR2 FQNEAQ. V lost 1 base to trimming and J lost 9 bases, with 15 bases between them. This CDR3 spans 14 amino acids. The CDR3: CASSLGADPYAQYF. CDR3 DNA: TGTGCCAGCAGCTTAGGGGCAGACCCGTACGCCCAGTACTTC.

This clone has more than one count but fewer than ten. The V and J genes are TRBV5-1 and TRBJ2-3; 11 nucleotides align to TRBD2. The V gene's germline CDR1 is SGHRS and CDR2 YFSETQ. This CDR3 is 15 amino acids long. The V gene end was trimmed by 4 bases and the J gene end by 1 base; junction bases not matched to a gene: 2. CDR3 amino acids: CASSGLAGRTDTQYF. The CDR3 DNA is TGCGCCAGCAGCGGACTAGCGGGCCGCACAGATACGCAGTATTTT.

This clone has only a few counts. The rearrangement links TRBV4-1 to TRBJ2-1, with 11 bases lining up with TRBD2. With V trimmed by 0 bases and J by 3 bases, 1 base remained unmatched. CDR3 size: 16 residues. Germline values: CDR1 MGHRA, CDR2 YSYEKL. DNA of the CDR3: TGCGCCAGCAGCCAAGAGGGACTAGCGGACTACAATGAGCAGTTCTTC. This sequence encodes CASSQEGLADYNEQFF.

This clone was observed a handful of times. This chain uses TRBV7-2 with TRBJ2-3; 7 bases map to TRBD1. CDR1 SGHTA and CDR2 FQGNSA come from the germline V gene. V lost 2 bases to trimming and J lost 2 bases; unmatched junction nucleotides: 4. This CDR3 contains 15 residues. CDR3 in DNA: TGTGCCAGCAGCTTACGCGGACAGGTCACAGATACGCAGTATTTT. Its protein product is CASSLRGQVTDTQYF.

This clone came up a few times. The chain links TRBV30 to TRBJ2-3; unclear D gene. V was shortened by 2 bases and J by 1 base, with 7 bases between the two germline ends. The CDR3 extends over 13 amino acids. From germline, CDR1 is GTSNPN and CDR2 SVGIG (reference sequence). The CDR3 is CAWSQVRTDTQYF. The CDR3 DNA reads TGTGCCTGGAGTCAGGTTCGCACAGATACGCAGTATTTT.

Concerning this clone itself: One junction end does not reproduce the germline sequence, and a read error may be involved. The CDR3 nucleotides are TGTTCCAGCAGCTTAGCCGGCAGGGATTCACCCCTCCACTTT. It yields the protein CSSSLAGRDSPLHF. The chain recombines TRBV7-9 with TRBJ1-6; weak D call: TRBD1 (5 bases). The CDR3 is 14 residues long. Germline V gene data show CDR1 as SEHNR and CDR2 as FQNEAQ (reference sequence). The whole variable domain, remainder taken from reference TRBV7-9 and TRBJ1-6, is DTGVSQNPRHKITKRGQNVTFRCDPISEHNRLYWYRQTLGQGPEFLTYFQNEAQLEKSRLLSDRFSAERPKGSFSTLEIQRTEQGDSAMYLCSSSLAGRDSPLHFGNGTRLTVT.

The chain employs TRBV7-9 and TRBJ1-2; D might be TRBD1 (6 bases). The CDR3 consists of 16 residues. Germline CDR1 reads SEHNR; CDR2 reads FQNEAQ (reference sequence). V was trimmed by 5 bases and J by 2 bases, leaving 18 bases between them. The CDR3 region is CASSPRVRGGNYGYTF. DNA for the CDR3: TGTGCCAGCAGCCCTAGGGTTAGGGGGGGAAACTATGGCTACACCTTC.

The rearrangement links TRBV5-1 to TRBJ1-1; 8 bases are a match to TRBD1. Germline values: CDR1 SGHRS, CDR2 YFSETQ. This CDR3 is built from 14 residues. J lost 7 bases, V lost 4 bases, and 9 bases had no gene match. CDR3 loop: CASSPDRVANEAFF. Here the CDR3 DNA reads TGCGCCAGCAGCCCGGACAGGGTGGCTAATGAAGCTTTCTTT.

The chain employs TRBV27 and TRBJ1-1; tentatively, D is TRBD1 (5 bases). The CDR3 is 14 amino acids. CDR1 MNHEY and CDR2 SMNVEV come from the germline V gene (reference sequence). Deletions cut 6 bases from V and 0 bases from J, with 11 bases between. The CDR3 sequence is CASSSRAMNTEAFF. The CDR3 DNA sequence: TGTGCCAGCAGCTCCAGGGCGATGAACACTGAAGCTTTCTTT.

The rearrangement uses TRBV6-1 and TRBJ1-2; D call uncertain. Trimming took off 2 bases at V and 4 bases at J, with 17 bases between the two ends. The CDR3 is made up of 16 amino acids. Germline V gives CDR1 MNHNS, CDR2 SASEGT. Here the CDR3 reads CASSERRAGGSYGYTF. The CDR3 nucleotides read TGTGCCAGCAGTGAAAGGCGTGCGGGAGGTAGCTATGGCTACACCTTC.

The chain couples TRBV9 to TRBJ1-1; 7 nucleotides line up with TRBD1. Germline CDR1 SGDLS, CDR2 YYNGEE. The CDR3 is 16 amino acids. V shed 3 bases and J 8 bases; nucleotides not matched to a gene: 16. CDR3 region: CASSDRLGSGGEEAFF. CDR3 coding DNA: TGTGCCAGCAGCGATAGACTTGGGTCAGGGGGAGAAGAAGCTTTCTTT. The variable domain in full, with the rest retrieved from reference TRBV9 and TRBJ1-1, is DSGVTQTPKHLITATGQRVTLRCSPRSGDLSVYWYQQSLDQGLQFLIQYYNGEERAKGNILERFSAQQFPDLHSELNLSSLELGDSALYFCASSDRLGSGGEEAFFGQGTRLTVV.

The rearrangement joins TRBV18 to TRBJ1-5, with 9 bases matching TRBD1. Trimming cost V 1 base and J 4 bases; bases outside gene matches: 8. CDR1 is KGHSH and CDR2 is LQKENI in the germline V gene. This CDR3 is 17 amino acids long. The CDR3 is CASSPRGPGTGNQPQHF. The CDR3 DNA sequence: TGTGCCAGCTCACCACGGGGACCCGGGACAGGGAATCAGCCCCAGCATTTT.

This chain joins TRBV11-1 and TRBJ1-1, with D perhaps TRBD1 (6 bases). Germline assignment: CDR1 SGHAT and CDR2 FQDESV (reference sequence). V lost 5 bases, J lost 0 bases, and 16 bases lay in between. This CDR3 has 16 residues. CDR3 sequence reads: CASSKIAGGVNTEAFF. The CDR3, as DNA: TGTGCCAGCAGCAAAATTGCGGGGGGCGTGAACACTGAAGCTTTCTTT.

The CDR3 spells CASSLVAGEDTQYF. The CDR3 nucleotides read TGCGCCAGCAGCTTGGTAGCGGGAGAAGATACGCAGTATTTT. The rearrangement joins TRBV5-1 to TRBJ2-3; 9 bases line up with TRBD2. The length of the CDR3 is 14 residues. J was trimmed by 5 bases and V by 0 bases; bases with no gene match: 1. Germline loops: CDR1 SGHRS, CDR2 YFSETQ.

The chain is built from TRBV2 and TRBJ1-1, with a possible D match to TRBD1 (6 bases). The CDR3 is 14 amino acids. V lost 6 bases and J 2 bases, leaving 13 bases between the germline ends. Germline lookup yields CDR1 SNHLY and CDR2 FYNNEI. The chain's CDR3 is CASRETQGNTEAFF. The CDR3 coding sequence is TGTGCCAGCAGGGAAACACAGGGAAACACTGAAGCTTTCTTT. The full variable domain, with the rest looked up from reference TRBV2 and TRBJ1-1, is EPEVTQTPSHQVTQMGQEVILRCVPISNHLYFYWYRQILGQKVEFLVSFYNNEISEKSEIFDDQFSVERPDGSNFTLKIRSTKLEDSAMYFCASRETQGNTEAFFGQGTRLTVV.

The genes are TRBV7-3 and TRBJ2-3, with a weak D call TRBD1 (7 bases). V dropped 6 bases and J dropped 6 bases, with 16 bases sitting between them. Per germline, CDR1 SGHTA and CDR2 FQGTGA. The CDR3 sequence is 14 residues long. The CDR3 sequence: CASRLEGALDTQYF. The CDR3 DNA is TGTGCCAGCAGGCTGGAGGGGGCTTTGGATACGCAGTATTTT.

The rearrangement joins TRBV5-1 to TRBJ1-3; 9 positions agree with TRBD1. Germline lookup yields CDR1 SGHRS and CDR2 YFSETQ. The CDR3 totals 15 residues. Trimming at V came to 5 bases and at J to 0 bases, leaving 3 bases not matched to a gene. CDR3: CASRDRGSSGNTIYF. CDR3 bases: TGCGCCAGCAGGGACAGGGGTTCCTCTGGAAACACCATATATTTT.

The CDR3 region is CASRGLAMRNEQFF. The CDR3 region has the DNA TGTGCCAGCCGAGGACTAGCCATGAGGAATGAGCAGTTCTTC. The V gene is TRBV2, the J gene TRBJ2-1; 8 nucleotides line up with TRBD2. J lost 7 bases, V lost 8 bases, and 10 bases had no gene match. This CDR3 is 14 amino acids long. Germline assignment: CDR1 SNHLY and CDR2 FYNNEI.

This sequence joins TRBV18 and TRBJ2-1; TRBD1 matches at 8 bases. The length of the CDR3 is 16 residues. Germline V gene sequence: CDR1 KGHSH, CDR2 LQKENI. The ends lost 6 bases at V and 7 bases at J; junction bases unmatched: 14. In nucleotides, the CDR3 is TGTGCCAGCTCGACGCCCGGACAGGGTAGAAAGAATGAGCAGTTCTTC. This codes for CASSTPGQGRKNEQFF.

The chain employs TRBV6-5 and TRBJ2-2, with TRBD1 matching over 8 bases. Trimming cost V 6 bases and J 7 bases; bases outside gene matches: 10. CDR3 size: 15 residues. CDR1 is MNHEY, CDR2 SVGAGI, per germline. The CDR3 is CASSLIRGQGGELFF. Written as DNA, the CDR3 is TGTGCCAGCAGCCTAATCAGGGGGCAAGGCGGGGAGCTGTTTTTT.

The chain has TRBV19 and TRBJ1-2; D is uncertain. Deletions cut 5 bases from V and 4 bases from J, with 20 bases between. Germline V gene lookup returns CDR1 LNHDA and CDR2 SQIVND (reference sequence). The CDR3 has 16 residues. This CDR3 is CASSLPGREPFYGYTF. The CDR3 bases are TGTGCCAGTAGTTTACCGGGGAGGGAGCCTTTCTATGGCTACACCTTC.

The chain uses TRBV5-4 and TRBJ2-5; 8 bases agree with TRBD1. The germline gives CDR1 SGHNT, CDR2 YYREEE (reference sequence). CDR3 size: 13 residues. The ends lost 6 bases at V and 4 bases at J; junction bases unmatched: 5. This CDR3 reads CASTQDRGETQYF. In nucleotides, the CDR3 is TGTGCCAGCACCCAAGACAGGGGAGAGACCCAGTACTTC.

The CDR3 DNA is TGTGCCAGCACCCGGGACAGGGGTAATGAGCAGTTCTTC. This translates into CASTRDRGNEQFF. The chain couples TRBV6-1 to TRBJ2-1; 10 bases match TRBD1. Per the germline V gene, CDR1 is MNHNS and CDR2 is SASEGT. This CDR3 is 13 amino acids long. The junction had 4 bases not matched to a gene; V was cut back by 7 bases and J by 7 bases.